Following are 21 T cell receptor beta chains from one sample sequenced in a study of regulatory T cells in long-lasting Graves disease. The time point here: newly diagnosed GD, antithyroid drugs for less than 3 months. The TCR library was made from RNA extracted from PBMCs. Relying on iRepertoire HTBI primers and Arm-PCR of CDR3 regions, the team built TCR beta libraries. A single record per CDR3 protein comes from TCRdb applying MiXCR to the multiplex PCR reads. The sample shows about 620,000 distinct CDR3 sequences, approximately 15% of them seen only once. Separately, the same data were catalogued under a study of T cells in Graves' hyperthyroidism and ophthalmopathy.

Sequenced here: peripheral blood mononuclear cells (PBMCs), sampled at new diagnosis, from a patient treated with antithyroid drugs. These receptors were obtained from a woman aged 30 to 39 with Graves disease.

The chain has TRBV28 and TRBJ2-5; 10 nucleotides align to TRBD1. V gave up 3 bases and J gave up 2 bases; unmatched junction bases: 6. The CDR3 consists of 16 residues. The germline V gene encodes CDR1 MDHEN and CDR2 SYDVKM. The CDR3: CASSLPGQGMQETQYF. DNA for the CDR3: TGTGCCAGCAGTTTGCCGGGACAGGGGATGCAAGAGACCCAGTACTTC. The full variable domain, its missing parts supplied by reference TRBV28 and TRBJ2-5, is DVKVTQSSRYLVKRTGEKVFLECVQDMDHENMFWYRQDPGLGLRLIYFSYDVKMKEKGDIPEGYSVSREKKERFSLILESASTNQTSMYLCASSLPGQGMQETQYFGPGTRLLVL.

This clonotype was recorded a few times. The rearrangement uses TRBV6-1 and TRBJ2-7, with 8 nucleotides matching TRBD1. The germline V gene has CDR1 MNHNS and CDR2 SASEGT. Trimming cost V 8 bases and J 9 bases; bases outside gene matches: 9. The CDR3 totals 12 residues. The CDR3 reads CASDRDRLAQYF. The CDR3 DNA sequence: TGTGCCAGCGATAGGGACAGGCTCGCGCAGTACTTC.

At least ten counts were recorded for this clonotype. Compared with germline, one end of the junction differs, possibly owing to a read error. This chain joins TRBV5-1 and TRBJ2-3, with D perhaps TRBD1 (5 bases). The CDR3 extends over 14 amino acids. Germline V gene sequence: CDR1 SGHRS, CDR2 YFSETQ. CDR3 DNA sequence: TGTGCCAGCAGCTTACAGGAATCCACAGATACGCAGTATTTT. The encoded protein is CASSLQESTDTQYF.

This clonotype came up a few times. The rearrangement links TRBV6-2 or TRBV6-3 to TRBJ1-1; tentative D call: TRBD1 (6 bases). V dropped 3 bases and J dropped 8 bases, with 13 bases sitting between them. CDR1 and CDR2 from the germline V gene are MNHEY and SVGEGT. The CDR3 totals 13 residues. The CDR3 DNA reads as TGTGCCAGCAGTTATAAGAGGGGGAGGGAAGCTTTCTTT. Protein: CASSYKRGREAFF.

J is TRBJ2-1 and V is TRBV5-5; a weak D match, TRBD2 (5 bases). The CDR3 is 14 residues long. V lost 5 bases and J lost 5, with 14 bases in between. Germline values: CDR1 SGHKS, CDR2 YYEKEE (reference sequence). CDR3 sequence: CASSKGESDNEQFF. Here the CDR3 DNA reads TGTGCCAGCAGTAAGGGAGAATCGGACAATGAGCAGTTCTTC.

This clonotype was seen more than once but under ten times. The chain joins TRBV14 to TRBJ2-3; D remains ambiguous. Germline CDR1 SGHDN, CDR2 FVKESK. The CDR3 consists of 13 residues. Deletions cut 1 base from V and 4 bases from J, with 6 bases between. CDR3 in amino acids: CASSQGWADTQYF. The CDR3 DNA reads TGTGCCAGCAGCCAAGGATGGGCAGATACGCAGTATTTT.

This clonotype was recorded at least ten times. The chain recombines TRBV27 with TRBJ2-2; tentative D call: TRBD2 (6 bases). The CDR3 has 15 residues. Trimming took 7 bases from V and 6 from J, leaving 18 bases between them. Germline assignment: CDR1 MNHEY and CDR2 SMNVEV (reference sequence). CDR3 sequence reads: CASMIAAKGPGELFF. CDR3 nucleotide sequence: TGTGCCAGCATGATAGCGGCCAAGGGTCCCGGGGAGCTGTTTTTT.

This clonotype was picked up a small number of times. The gene calls are TRBV9 and TRBJ2-2; 10 bases map to TRBD1. This CDR3 region has 23 residues. From germline, CDR1 is SGDLS and CDR2 YYNGEE. V was pared by 4 bases and J by 3 bases, with 27 bases of the junction left unmatched. Here the CDR3 reads CASSYVSGTGARGRDLYTGELFF. The CDR3 DNA is TGTGCCAGCAGCTACGTCTCCGGGACAGGGGCCAGGGGGCGCGACCTATACACCGGGGAGCTGTTTTTT.

Comments on this clonotype: This may be a read error: a much more frequent sequence differs by one nucleotide. This rearrangement joins TRBV12-3 or TRBV12-4 to TRBJ2-6; D is unresolved. Trimming took 2 bases from V and 3 from J, leaving 2 bases between them. This CDR3 is built from 13 residues. In DNA, the CDR3 is TGTGCCAGCAGTTTATTTGGGGCCAACGTCCTGACTTTC. Translated, it gives CASSLFGANVLTF.

This clonotype has ten or more counts. The DNA for the CDR3 is TGTGCCAGCAGTTCGACAGCCAACAATGAGCAGTTCTTC. This gives the protein CASSSTANNEQFF. The chain uses TRBV11-2 and TRBJ2-1, with a weak D call TRBD1 (5 bases). Germline loops: CDR1 SGHAT, CDR2 FQNNGV. CDR3 length: 13 residues. V lost 6 bases to trimming and J lost 5 bases, with 11 bases between them.

In this sample, this clonotype turned up a few times. A much larger clone lies a single base off, so this may be a read error. It is likely a read error, because the conserved phenylalanine at the end of the CDR3 is missing. This chain links TRBV29-1 with TRBJ1-1; no definite D call. V was trimmed by 5 bases and J by 4 bases, leaving 14 bases between them. The CDR3 has 13 residues. Germline CDR1 SQVTM, CDR2 ANQGSEA. The CDR3 nucleotides are TGCAGCGTTCCGTCATTGGGTTTCACTGAAGCTTTCCTT. Encoded protein: CSVPSLGFTEAFL.

This clonotype has at least ten counts. The chain links TRBV6-2 or TRBV6-3 to TRBJ1-2; 8 bases fit TRBD1. Germline lookup yields CDR1 MNHEY and CDR2 SVGEGT. The V gene end was trimmed by 0 bases and the J gene end by 3 bases; junction bases not matched to a gene: 6. This CDR3 is built from 16 residues. The CDR3 region has the DNA TGTGCCAGCAGTTACTCGACAGGGGACGCGGACTATGGCTACACCTTC. Translating it yields CASSYSTGDADYGYTF.

This clonotype was seen many times. The chain couples TRBV11-2 to TRBJ2-5, with D unclear. Trimming removed 1 base from V and 1 base from J, with 13 bases in between. From germline, CDR1 is SGHAT and CDR2 FQNNGV. The length of the CDR3 is 16 residues. Written as DNA, the CDR3 is TGTGCCAGCAGCTTAGTGGCCGGGCCAACCCAAGAGACCCAGTACTTC. This encodes CASSLVAGPTQETQYF.

This clonotype was picked up a small number of times. The chain carries TRBV28 and TRBJ1-2; D unresolved. The germline V gene encodes CDR1 MDHEN and CDR2 SYDVKM. Trimming left V 5 bases short and J 4 bases short, with 20 bases between. CDR3 length equals 16 residues. The DNA for the CDR3 is TGTGCCAGCAGTACAAAACTGGCAGGAGAATTCTATGGCTACACCTTC. It is translated as CASSTKLAGEFYGYTF.

The V call is TRBV5-1, the J call TRBJ2-1, with TRBD1 identical over 9 bases. J was trimmed by 10 bases and V by 5 bases; bases with no gene match: 13. Germline V gene data show CDR1 as SGHRS and CDR2 as YFSETQ. The CDR3 is 15 residues long. CDR3 DNA: TGCGCCAGCAGTCGGCGGCAGGGAGGGACAGGGGAGCAGTTCTTC. Translating it yields CASSRRQGGTGEQFF. Combining the CDR3 with reference TRBV5-1 and TRBJ2-1 gives the whole variable domain KAGVTQTPRYLIKTRGQQVTLSCSPISGHRSVSWYQQTPGQGLQFLFEYFSETQRNKGNFPGRFSGRQFSNSRSEMNVSTLELGDSALYLCASSRRQGGTGEQFFGPGTRLTVL.

This clonotype was counted many times. CDR3 coding DNA: TGCAGCGTTGAATCGGGGGACAGCTACGAGCAGTACTTC. It codes for CSVESGDSYEQYF. The rearrangement links TRBV29-1 to TRBJ2-7, with D tentatively TRBD1 (7 bases). Germline values: CDR1 SQVTM, CDR2 ANQGSEA. The CDR3 has 13 amino acids. Between the trimmed V and J ends, which lost 2 bases and 3 bases, there was a span of 11 bases.

The chain links TRBV7-9 to TRBJ2-1, with 8 positions matching TRBD2. Trimming cost V 1 base and J 3 bases; bases outside gene matches: 5. The CDR3 length is 16 residues. Looked up from germline, CDR1 is SEHNR and CDR2 is FQNEAQ (reference sequence). The CDR3 sequence is CASSLVGGGNYNEQFF. CDR3 nucleotide sequence: TGTGCCAGCAGCTTAGTCGGGGGGGGAAACTACAATGAGCAGTTCTTC.

J is TRBJ2-7 and V is TRBV10-3; 11 nucleotides agree with TRBD1. This CDR3 spans 14 amino acids. J was trimmed by 1 base and V by 8 bases; bases with no gene match: 4. Per germline, CDR1 ENHRY and CDR2 SYGVKD. This CDR3 reads CAIAGQGASYEQYF. In nucleotides, the CDR3 is TGTGCCATCGCCGGACAGGGGGCATCCTACGAGCAGTACTTC.

This clonotype was seen ten or more times. This chain joins TRBV6-5 and TRBJ1-1, with D possibly matching TRBD1 (5 bases). V lost 4 bases and J 5 bases, leaving 14 bases between the germline ends. There are 14 residues in the CDR3. The germline V gene has CDR1 MNHEY and CDR2 SVGAGI. CDR3 sequence: CASSFGRDGTEAFF. The CDR3 DNA follows: TGTGCCAGCAGTTTTGGCAGGGATGGAACTGAAGCTTTCTTT.

Many counts were recorded for this clonotype. This chain joins TRBV12-3 or TRBV12-4 and TRBJ1-3; TRBD1 might be the D (5 bases). The CDR3 totals 14 residues. V shed 10 bases and J shed 3 bases, with 16 bases lying between them. The CDR3: CANPSGASGNTIYF. The CDR3 DNA is TGTGCCAACCCCTCTGGGGCGAGTGGAAACACCATATATTTT.

As for this clonotype: A much larger clone is a single base away; this may be a read error. The chain carries TRBV7-3 and TRBJ2-2; 9 nucleotides match TRBD1. CDR3 length equals 16 residues. The ends lost 5 bases at V and 8 bases at J; junction bases unmatched: 12. Per germline, CDR1 SGHTA and CDR2 FQGTGA. The CDR3 DNA is TGTGCCAGCAGCCTCTCCGGGACAGGGATGTCTGGGGAGCTGTTTTTT. Its protein is CASSLSGTGMSGELFF. Using reference TRBV7-3 and TRBJ2-2 for the parts outside the CDR3, the full variable domain is GAGVSQTPSNKVTEKGKYVELRCDPISGHTALYWYRQSLGQGPEFLIYFQGTGAADDSGLPNDRFFAVRPEGSVSTLKIQRTERGDSAVYLCASSLSGTGMSGELFFGEGSRLTVL.